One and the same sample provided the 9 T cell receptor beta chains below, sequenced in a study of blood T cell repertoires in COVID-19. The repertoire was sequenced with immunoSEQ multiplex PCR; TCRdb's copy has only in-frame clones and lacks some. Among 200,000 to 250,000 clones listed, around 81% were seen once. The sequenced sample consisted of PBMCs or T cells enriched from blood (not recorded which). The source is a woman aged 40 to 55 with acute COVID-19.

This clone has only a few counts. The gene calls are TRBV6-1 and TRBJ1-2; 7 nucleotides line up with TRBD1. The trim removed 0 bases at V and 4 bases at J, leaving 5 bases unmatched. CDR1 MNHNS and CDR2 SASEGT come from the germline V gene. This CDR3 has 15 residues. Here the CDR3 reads CASSEALTGSYGYTF. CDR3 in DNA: TGTGCCAGCAGTGAAGCTCTGACAGGGTCCTATGGCTACACCTTC.

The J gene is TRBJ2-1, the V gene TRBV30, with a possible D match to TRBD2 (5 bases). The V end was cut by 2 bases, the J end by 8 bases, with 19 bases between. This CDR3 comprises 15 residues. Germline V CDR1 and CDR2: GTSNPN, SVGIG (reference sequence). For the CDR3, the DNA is TGTGCCTGGAGTATTGAAGCGGCCCTAGCCCATGAGCAGTTCTTC. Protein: CAWSIEAALAHEQFF.

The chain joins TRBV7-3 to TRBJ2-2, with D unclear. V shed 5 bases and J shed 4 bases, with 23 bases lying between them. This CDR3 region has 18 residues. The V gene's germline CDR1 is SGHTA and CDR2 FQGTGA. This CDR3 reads CASSPRQNNPAFTGELFF. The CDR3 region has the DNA TGTGCCAGCAGCCCCCGCCAGAATAACCCCGCCTTCACCGGGGAGCTGTTTTTT.

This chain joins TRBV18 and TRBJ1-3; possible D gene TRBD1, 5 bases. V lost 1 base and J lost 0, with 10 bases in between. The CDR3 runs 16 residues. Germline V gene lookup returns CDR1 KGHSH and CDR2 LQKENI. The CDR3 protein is CASSPRLGLSGNTIYF. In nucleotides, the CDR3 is TGTGCCAGCTCACCACGCCTGGGGCTCTCTGGAAACACCATATATTTT.

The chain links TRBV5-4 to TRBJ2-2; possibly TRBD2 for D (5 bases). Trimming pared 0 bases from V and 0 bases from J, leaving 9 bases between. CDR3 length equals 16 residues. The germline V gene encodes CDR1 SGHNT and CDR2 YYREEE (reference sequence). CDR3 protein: CASSLGRGSNTGELFF. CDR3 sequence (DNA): TGTGCCAGCAGCTTGGGGCGCGGGTCGAACACCGGGGAGCTGTTTTTT.

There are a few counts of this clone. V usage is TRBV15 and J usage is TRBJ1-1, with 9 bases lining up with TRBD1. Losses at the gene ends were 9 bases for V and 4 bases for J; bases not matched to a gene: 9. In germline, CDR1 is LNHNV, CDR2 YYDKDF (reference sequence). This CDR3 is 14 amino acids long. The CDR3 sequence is CATKPRTGVTEAFF. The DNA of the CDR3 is TGTGCCACTAAACCGAGGACAGGGGTCACTGAAGCTTTCTTT. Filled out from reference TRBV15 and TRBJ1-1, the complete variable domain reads DAMVIQNPRYQVTQFGKPVTLSCSQTLNHNVMYWYQQKSSQAPKLLFHYYDKDFNNEADTPDNFQSRRPNTSFCFLDIRSPGLGDTAMYLCATKPRTGVTEAFFGQGTRLTVV.

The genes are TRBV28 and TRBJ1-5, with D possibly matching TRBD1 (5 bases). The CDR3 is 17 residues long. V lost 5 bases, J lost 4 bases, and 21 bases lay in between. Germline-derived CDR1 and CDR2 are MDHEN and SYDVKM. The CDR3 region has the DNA TGTGCCAGCAGTGCGCTTCAGGGAAGGGTGAATAATCAGCCCCAGCATTTT. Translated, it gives CASSALQGRVNNQPQHF.

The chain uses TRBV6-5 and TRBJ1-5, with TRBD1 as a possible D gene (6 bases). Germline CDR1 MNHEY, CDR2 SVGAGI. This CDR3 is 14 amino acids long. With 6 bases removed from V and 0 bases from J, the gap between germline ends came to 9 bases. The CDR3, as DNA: TGTGCCAGCAGCCGACAGGCTAGCAATCAGCCCCAGCATTTT. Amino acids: CASSRQASNQPQHF.

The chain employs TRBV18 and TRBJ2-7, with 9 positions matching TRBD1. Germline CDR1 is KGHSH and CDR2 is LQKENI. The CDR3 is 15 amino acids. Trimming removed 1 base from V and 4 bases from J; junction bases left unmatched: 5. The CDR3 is CASSPRTGGAYEQYF. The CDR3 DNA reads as TGTGCCAGCTCACCACGCACAGGGGGCGCGTACGAGCAGTACTTC.